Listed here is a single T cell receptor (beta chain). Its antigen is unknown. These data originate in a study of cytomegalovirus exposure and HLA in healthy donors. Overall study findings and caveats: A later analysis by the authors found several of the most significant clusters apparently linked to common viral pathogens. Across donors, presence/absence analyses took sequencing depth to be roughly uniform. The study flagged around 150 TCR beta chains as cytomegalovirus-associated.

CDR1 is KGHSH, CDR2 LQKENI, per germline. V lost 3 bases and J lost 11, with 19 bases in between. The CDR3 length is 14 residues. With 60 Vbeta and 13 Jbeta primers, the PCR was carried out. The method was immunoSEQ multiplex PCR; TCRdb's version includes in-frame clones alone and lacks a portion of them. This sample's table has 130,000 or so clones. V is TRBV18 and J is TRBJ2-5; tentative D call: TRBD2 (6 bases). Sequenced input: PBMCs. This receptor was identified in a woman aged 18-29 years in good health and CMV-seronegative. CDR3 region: CASSPSDTGREQYF. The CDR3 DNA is TGTGCCAGCTCACCTTCTGACACGGGCCGGGAGCAGTACTTC.